This T cell receptor beta chain is from a study of tumor-infiltrating lymphocytes in primary liver carcinoma. Across the study: Surgical resection treated primary liver carcinoma in the patients. Spanning 30 to 69 years of age, the patients were men and women. Maximum tumor diameters ranged from roughly 4.2 to 10 cm, stage T1-T3 N0M0.

This CDR3 is 16 amino acids long. The germline gives CDR1 GTSNPN, CDR2 SVGIG (reference sequence). The junction had 14 bases not matched to a gene; V was cut back by 7 bases and J by 4 bases. A primer in the constant region served to generate TCR beta cDNA from 500 ng of total RNA. Libraries for TCR beta were built through three nested multiplex PCR rounds, which together made up a slightly modified ARM-PCR procedure. For 10 cycles apiece, the opening two PCR rounds ran with TRBV1-TRBV30 forward primers and a C-beta reverse primer. TCRdb re-derived calls from the multiplex PCR reads in MiXCR, one entry per CDR3 protein. The sample lists 320,000 or so distinct CDR3 sequences, approximately 60% occurring once. This clonotype was seen a few times. Its antigen is unknown. The authors took blood RNA from unsorted whole blood and also extracted germline DNA. Broader study findings: The difference in top-250-clone fraction between tumors and blood was significant, favoring tumors (p = 0.039).

The chain combines TRBV30 with TRBJ1-2, with TRBD1 matching 11 bases. This sequence originates from a middle-aged man with primary liver carcinoma and hepatitis B virus infection. The sample comprised peripheral blood. CDR3 protein: CAYKDPRDRGFYGYTF. The CDR3 DNA sequence: TGTGCCTACAAAGACCCCCGGGACAGGGGGTTCTATGGCTACACCTTC. The full variable domain, in which reference TRBV30 and TRBJ1-2 provide the parts outside the CDR3, is SQTIHQWPATLVQPVGSPLSLECTVEGTSNPNLYWYRQAAGRGLQLLFYSVGIGQISSEVPQNLSASRPQDRQFILSSKKLLLSDSGFYLCAYKDPRDRGFYGYTFGSGTRLTVV.